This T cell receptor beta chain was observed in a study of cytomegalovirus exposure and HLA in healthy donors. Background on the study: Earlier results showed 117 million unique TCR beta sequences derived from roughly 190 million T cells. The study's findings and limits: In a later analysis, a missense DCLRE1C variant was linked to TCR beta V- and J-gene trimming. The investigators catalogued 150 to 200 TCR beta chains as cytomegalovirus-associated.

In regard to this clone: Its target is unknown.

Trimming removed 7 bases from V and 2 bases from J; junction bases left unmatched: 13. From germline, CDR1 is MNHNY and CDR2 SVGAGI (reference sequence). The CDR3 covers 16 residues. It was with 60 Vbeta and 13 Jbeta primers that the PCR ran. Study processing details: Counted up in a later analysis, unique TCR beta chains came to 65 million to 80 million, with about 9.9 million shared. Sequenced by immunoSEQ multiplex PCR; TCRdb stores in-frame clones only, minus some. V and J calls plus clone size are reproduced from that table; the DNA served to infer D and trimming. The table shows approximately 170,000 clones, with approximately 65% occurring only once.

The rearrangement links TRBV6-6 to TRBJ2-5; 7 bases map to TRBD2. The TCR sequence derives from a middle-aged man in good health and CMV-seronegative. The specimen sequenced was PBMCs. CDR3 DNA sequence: TGTGCCAGCACGGCTAGCGGCCAAAGGGTTCAAGAGACCCAGTACTTC. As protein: CASTASGQRVQETQYF.